The rows below give T cell receptor beta chains drawn from one sample of a study of radiotherapy plus CTLA-4 blockade in lung cancer. Using immunoSEQ multiplex PCR, the repertoire was profiled, and TCRdb retains in-frame clones only, with some absent. The sample holds roughly 130,000 clones; over 80% are singletons and the top ten take under 8%. The sequences come from peripheral blood, collected from a patient treated with radiotherapy plus ipilimumab. The source of these receptors is a human donor with non-small cell lung cancer that progressed on radiotherapy plus ipilimumab. Both conserved end residues are trimmed from each CDR3.

J gene: TRBJ2-5; V gene: TRBV15; CDR3 protein: ATIRGDEETQY
J gene: TRBJ1-5; V gene: TRBV19; CDR3 protein: ASSMTTGSGQPQH
J gene: TRBJ1-5; V gene: TRBV19; CDR3 protein: ASRTTGSSNQPQH
J gene: TRBJ2-7; V gene: TRBV7-6; CDR3 protein: ASSQVGQNYEQY
J gene: TRBJ2-3; V gene: TRBV19; CDR3 protein: VSRSRGTDTQY
J gene: TRBJ1-4; V gene: TRBV9; CDR3 protein: ASSEGQDNEKLF
J gene: TRBJ2-7; V gene: TRBV19; CDR3 protein: ASSTWDRGFQYEQY
J gene: TRBJ1-5; V gene: TRBV6-6; CDR3 protein: ASSPTDSNQPQH
J gene: TRBJ1-1; V gene: TRBV2; CDR3 protein: ASSDRTGGDTEAF
J gene: TRBJ1-1; V gene: TRBV5-1; CDR3 protein: ASSLAGPRGPTAEAF
J gene: TRBJ2-7; V gene: TRBV19; CDR3 protein: ASRGTSGIGEQY
J gene: TRBJ2-3; V gene: TRBV18; CDR3 protein: ASSPGLAGDTQY
J gene: TRBJ2-1; V gene: TRBV2; CDR3 protein: ASSEGLVTNEQF
J gene: TRBJ2-1; V gene: TRBV5-6; CDR3 protein: ASRLTGTTNEQF
J gene: TRBJ2-6; V gene: TRBV25-1; CDR3 protein: ASSETSGANVLT
J gene: TRBJ2-7; V gene: TRBV5-1; CDR3 protein: ASSLVGSSYEQY
J gene: TRBJ1-1; V gene: TRBV7-9; CDR3 protein: ASSFENTEAF
J gene: TRBJ2-5; V gene: TRBV29-1; CDR3 protein: SGRLFQETQY
J gene: TRBJ2-3; V gene: TRBV2; CDR3 protein: ASTDRFDTDTQY
J gene: TRBJ2-2; V gene: TRBV2; CDR3 protein: ASKVLAQVGGELF
J gene: TRBJ2-3; V gene: TRBV5-1; CDR3 protein: ASSPTGTPTDTQY
J gene: TRBJ2-7; V gene: TRBV9; CDR3 protein: ASSVTGQGPLYEQY
J gene: TRBJ2-2; V gene: TRBV18; CDR3 protein: ASSPRGGNTGELF
J gene: TRBJ2-7; V gene: TRBV1; CDR3 protein: TSSQGRGFPQY
J gene: TRBJ1-2; V gene: TRBV5-6; CDR3 protein: ASSLDRTYGYT
J gene: TRBJ1-2; V gene: TRBV27; CDR3 protein: ASSPSGGYGYT
J gene: TRBJ2-7; V gene: TRBV7-9; CDR3 protein: ASSLALAATYEQY
J gene: TRBJ2-3; V gene: TRBV5-1; CDR3 protein: ASSLAGLNTDTQY
J gene: TRBJ2-1; V gene: TRBV18; CDR3 protein: ASSGTGIYNEQF
J gene: TRBJ1-4; V gene: TRBV10-3; CDR3 protein: AISEPTPSGNEKLF